This is a list of T cell receptor beta chains from one sample in a study of T cell repertoires in cytomegalovirus infection. TCRdb redid the calling of the reads with MiXCR, one entry per CDR3 protein. This table has roughly 80,000 distinct CDR3 sequences, roughly a quarter appearing once. Their recognized antigens are unknown. The sample consisted of CD8+ T cells from cultured PBMCs, taken from culture after CMV antigen stimulation. The receptors shown here come from a human donor in good health (CMV status not recorded). Some clones in this sample may be carry-over from other donors' samples. Each CDR3 is given with its conserved first and last residue. A D gene is named only where the DNA matches it firmly. The size entry is marked missing in some rows and otherwise reads once, few, many or a size class.

j_gene	abundance	v_gene	d_gene	CDR3nt	CDR3aa
TRBJ1-5	.	TRBV27	.	TGTGCCAGCAGTTTAACAAACCAGGCCCAGCATTTT	CASSLTNQAQHF
TRBJ1-4	.	TRBV5-3	.	TGTGCCAGCAGCTTGCAGTCAACTAATGAAAAACTGTTTTTT	CASSLQSTNEKLFF
TRBJ2-7	few	TRBV5-6	.	TGTGCCAGCAGCTTGTATGGCAGGAACTACGAGCAGTACTTC	CASSLYGRNYEQYF
TRBJ2-1	.	TRBV28	.	TGTGCCAGCAGTTTCGATCAGGCCTCCTACAATGAGCAGTTCTTC	CASSFDQASYNEQFF
TRBJ2-5	.	TRBV5-1	TRBD1	TGCGCCAGCAGCCCTACCCAAGGACAGGGTGAGACCCAGTACTTC	CASSPTQGQGETQYF
TRBJ2-7	many	TRBV6-2/TRBV6-3	.	TGTGCCAGCAGTTACGGGGCGGCCTCCTACGAGCAGTACTTC	CASSYGAASYEQYF
TRBJ2-7	many	TRBV28	TRBD1	TGTGCCAGCAGTTTGTCGGACAGGGGGCGAGACGAGCAGTACTTC	CASSLSDRGRDEQYF
TRBJ1-1	.	TRBV25-1	.	TGTGCCAGCAATGTAGGGGGAGCTGAAGCTTTCTTT	CASNVGGAEAFF
TRBJ2-6	.	TRBV9	.	TGTGCCAGCAGTGAAAGACAGGGCGGGGGCTCTGGGGCCAACGTCCTGACTTTC	CASSERQGGGSGANVLTF
TRBJ2-7	.	TRBV4-3	.	TGCGCCAGCAGCCAAGATCGGCAGGTAGGATCCTACGAGCAGTACTTC	CASSQDRQVGSYEQYF
TRBJ2-5	few	TRBV19	TRBD1	TGTGCCAGTAGTACCTGGACAGGGAGCGCCAAGGTGGAGACCCAGTACTTC	CASSTWTGSAKVETQYF
TRBJ1-5	.	TRBV6-2/TRBV6-3	TRBD1	TGTGCCAGCAGTGGAGGACAGGGGGATTATAGCAATCAGCCCCAGCATTTT	CASSGGQGDYSNQPQHF
TRBJ2-3	.	TRBV7-9	.	TGTGCCAGCAGCTTATACAACAGGGACCTCACAGATACGCAGTATTTT	CASSLYNRDLTDTQYF
TRBJ2-1	few	TRBV3-1	.	TGTGCCAGCAGCCATGGCAGTAATGAGCAGTTCTTC	CASSHGSNEQFF
TRBJ2-1	many	TRBV6-2/TRBV6-3	TRBD2	TGTGCCAGCAGTTCACTAGCGGGGTACAATGAGCAGTTCTTC	CASSSLAGYNEQFF
TRBJ2-7	many	TRBV10-3	.	TGTGCCATCAGACCAGACAGGTCCAGTGTCAACGAGCAGTACTTC	CAIRPDRSSVNEQYF
TRBJ2-7	few	TRBV6-2/TRBV6-3	.	TGTGCCAGCAGTTACTCTTCAGGGAACTACGAGCAGTACTTC	CASSYSSGNYEQYF
TRBJ2-4	.	TRBV4-2	.	TGTGCCAGCAGCCAAACAGCCAAAAACATTCAGTACTTC	CASSQTAKNIQYF
TRBJ1-6	few	TRBV28	.	TGTGCCAGCGTACAGTGGGTCTATAATTCACCCCTCCACTTT	CASVQWVYNSPLHF
TRBJ1-2	.	TRBV14	.	TGTGCCAGCAGCCCCGGGGGCTATGGCTACACCTTC	CASSPGGYGYTF
TRBJ2-7	.	TRBV9	.	TGTGCCAGCAGCGTAGGGGGCGGGGCACTCTCCTACGAGCAGTACTTC	CASSVGGGALSYEQYF
TRBJ1-1	few	TRBV5-4	TRBD1	TGTGCCAGCAGCCCCCTCGGCAGGGGACAGGGGGGAGATACTGAAGCTTTCTTT	CASSPLGRGQGGDTEAFF
TRBJ2-3	.	TRBV5-1	TRBD2	TGCGCCAGCAGCTCGGGACTAGCAGATGTGAATACGCAGTATTTT	CASSSGLADVNTQYF
TRBJ2-3	.	TRBV27	.	TGTGCCAGCAGTTTAAGTGACGCGAGCACAGATACGCAGTATTTT	CASSLSDASTDTQYF
TRBJ2-5	.	TRBV7-9	TRBD2	TGTGCCAGCATCCAACTAGCGGGAGGGCCGGGGGAGACCCAGTACTTC	CASIQLAGGPGETQYF
TRBJ1-1	.	TRBV9	TRBD1	TGTGCCAGCAGCGGTGCAACAGGGGGCAACACTGAAGCTTTCTTT	CASSGATGGNTEAFF
TRBJ1-1	few	TRBV5-6	.	TGTGCCAGCAGCTTACCTCCGGGACGGCAGAACACTGAAGCTTTCTTT	CASSLPPGRQNTEAFF
TRBJ1-6	.	TRBV28	.	TGTGCCAGCACCGTGACAGGAGGTAATTCACCCCTCCACTTT	CASTVTGGNSPLHF
TRBJ1-2	few	TRBV6-2/TRBV6-3	.	TGTGCCAGCAGTTACTTGGACAACTACTATGGCTACACCTTC	CASSYLDNYYGYTF
TRBJ2-3	.	TRBV3-1	TRBD2	TGTGCCAGCAGCCAAGTCTCTAGCGGGAGTGTAGGAGATACGCAGTATTTT	CASSQVSSGSVGDTQYF
TRBJ2-3	few	TRBV7-9	.	TGTGCCAGCAGCTCGACACTTGATACGCAGTATTTT	CASSSTLDTQYF
TRBJ2-7	.	TRBV19	.	TGTGCCAGTAGTATAGTCGCCAGGACCCACGAGCAGTACTTC	CASSIVARTHEQYF
TRBJ2-3	once	TRBV4-3	TRBD2	TGCGCCAGCAGCTGGGTGGCTAGCGGGGAGGCGGGGCAGTATTTT	CASSWVASGEAGQYF
TRBJ1-2	.	TRBV6-5	.	TGTGCCAGCAGCCCAAGTCTGGGGCTCGATGGCTACACCTTC	CASSPSLGLDGYTF
TRBJ2-1	many	TRBV7-2	.	TGTGCCAGCAGCGTACGTCTTCAGGGACTCCACAATGAGCAGTTCTTC	CASSVRLQGLHNEQFF
TRBJ2-7	.	TRBV12-5	.	TGTGCTAGTGGTTTGGTGGGGGACGGAGCCTACGAGCAGTACTTC	CASGLVGDGAYEQYF
TRBJ2-7	many	TRBV7-9	.	TGTGCCAGCAGCTCACCGGGACACCTCTCCTACGAGCAGTACTTC	CASSSPGHLSYEQYF
TRBJ2-7	.	TRBV9	TRBD2	TGTGCCAGCAGCGTAGGGGAGGGGAGCCAGCAGTACTTC	CASSVGEGSQQYF
TRBJ1-5	many	TRBV15	TRBD1	TGTGCCACCAGCAGTAAGGGACAGGGTCTCGATGGTAGCAATCAGCCCCAGCATTTT	CATSSKGQGLDGSNQPQHF
TRBJ2-7	many	TRBV7-9	TRBD1	TGTGCCAGCAGCCAGATGACAGGGTCAGTCTCCTACGAGCAGTACTTC	CASSQMTGSVSYEQYF
TRBJ1-2	.	TRBV10-3	.	TGTGCCATCAGTGAGTCAGAGACAGAAACGGGTGGCTACACCTTC	CAISESETETGGYTF
TRBJ2-7	.	TRBV14	TRBD1	TGTGCCAGCAGACGAACAGGGGGCAAGGCCTACGAGCAGTACTTC	CASRRTGGKAYEQYF
TRBJ2-3	many	TRBV9	.	TGTGCCAGCAGCGTAGATGGCAGTCTCACAGATACGCAGTATTTT	CASSVDGSLTDTQYF
TRBJ2-5	once	TRBV20-1	.	TGCAGTGCTAGAGGGAGGGTTCAAGAGACCCAGTACTTC	CSARGRVQETQYF
TRBJ2-1	many	TRBV6-2/TRBV6-3	.	TGTGCCAGCAGTTACAAGATCAATGAGCAGTTCTTC	CASSYKINEQFF
TRBJ1-2	many	TRBV5-1	TRBD1	TGCGCCAGCAGCCCCCGACAGGGGGTGAGTCACTACACCTTC	CASSPRQGVSHYTF
TRBJ1-2	many	TRBV7-2	.	TGTGCCAGCAGGAGGGACGAGGTTGACTATGGCTACACCTTC	CASRRDEVDYGYTF
TRBJ2-2	few	TRBV12-3/TRBV12-4	.	TGTGCCAGCAGTTTCCCCGGGGAGCTGTTTTTT	CASSFPGELFF
TRBJ2-3	.	TRBV12-3/TRBV12-4	.	TGTGCCAGCAGCTGGGACCAGAACGGGAAGCAGTATTTT	CASSWDQNGKQYF
TRBJ2-1	many	TRBV6-2/TRBV6-3	TRBD1	TGTGCCAGCAGGGTGACAGGGGGTTCCTACAATGAGCAGTTCTTC	CASRVTGGSYNEQFF
TRBJ1-2	many	TRBV7-8	.	TGTGCCAGCAGCTTAGAGCTGGGACCGCCAGGCTACACCTTC	CASSLELGPPGYTF
TRBJ1-5	many	TRBV6-1	.	TGTGCCAGCAGTTTGACGGGGGATCGGCCCCAGCATTTT	CASSLTGDRPQHF
TRBJ1-5	few	TRBV19	.	TGTGCCAGTCTTGGGCGGGCGGGTAACAATCAGCCCCAGCATTTT	CASLGRAGNNQPQHF
TRBJ1-2	.	TRBV5-1	.	TGCGCCAGCAGTAAAGACTTGAGAGGCTACACCTTC	CASSKDLRGYTF
TRBJ1-5	few	TRBV27	TRBD1	TGTGCCAGCAGTTTATCGAGGGACAGTTTCAATCAGCCCCAGCATTTT	CASSLSRDSFNQPQHF
TRBJ2-4	few	TRBV4-3	.	TGCGCCAGCAGCCAAGGTCGGGCAGGGACCATTCAGTACTTC	CASSQGRAGTIQYF
TRBJ2-3	many	TRBV7-2	.	TGTGCCAGCAGCTTTAGGACAGATACGCAGTATTTT	CASSFRTDTQYF